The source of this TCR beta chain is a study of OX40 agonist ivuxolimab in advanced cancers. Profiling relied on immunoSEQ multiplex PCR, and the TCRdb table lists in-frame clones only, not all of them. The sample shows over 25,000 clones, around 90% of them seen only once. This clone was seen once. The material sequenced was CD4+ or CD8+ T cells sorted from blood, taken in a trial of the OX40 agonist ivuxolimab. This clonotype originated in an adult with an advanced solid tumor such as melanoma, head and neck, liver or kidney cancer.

CDR3 sequence (DNA): TGTGCCAGCAGCCCCCCCAACCGGGACAGGGTGGCGTTCTTC. Amino acids: CASSPPNRDRVAFF. V and J are TRBV5-5 and TRBJ2-1; 9 bases agree with TRBD1. Trimming at V came to 4 bases and at J to 15 bases, leaving 14 bases not matched to a gene. Germline CDR1 SGHKS, CDR2 YYEKEE (reference sequence). This CDR3 spans 14 amino acids.